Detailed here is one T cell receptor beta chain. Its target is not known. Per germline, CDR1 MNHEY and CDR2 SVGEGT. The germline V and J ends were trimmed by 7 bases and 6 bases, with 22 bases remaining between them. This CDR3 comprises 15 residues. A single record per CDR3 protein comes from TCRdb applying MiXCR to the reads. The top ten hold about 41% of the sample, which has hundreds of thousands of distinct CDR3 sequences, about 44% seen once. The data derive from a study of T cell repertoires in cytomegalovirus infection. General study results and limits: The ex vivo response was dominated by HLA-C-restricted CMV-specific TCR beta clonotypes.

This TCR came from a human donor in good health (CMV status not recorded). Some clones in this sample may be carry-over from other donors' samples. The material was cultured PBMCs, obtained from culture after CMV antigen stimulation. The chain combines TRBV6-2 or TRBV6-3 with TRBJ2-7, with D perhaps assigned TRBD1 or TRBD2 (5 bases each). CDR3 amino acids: CASTTRARGDREQYF. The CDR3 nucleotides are TGTGCCAGCACGACTCGGGCACGAGGGGATCGCGAGCAGTACTTC.